This entry lists 4 T cell receptor beta chains sequenced from one sample in a study of blood T cell repertoires in COVID-19. TCRdb keeps only in-frame clones here, not all; method: immunoSEQ multiplex PCR. The sample records 200,000 to 300,000 clones, nearly 85% being singletons. Sequences were obtained from peripheral blood. The source of these receptors is a human donor in a cohort sampled during active COVID-19.

The V call is TRBV9, the J call TRBJ1-3, with a possible D match to TRBD1 (6 bases). Trimming took off 0 bases at V and 2 bases at J, with 12 bases between the two ends. The CDR3 covers 16 residues. Germline V gene sequence: CDR1 SGDLS, CDR2 YYNGEE. CDR3 in amino acids: CASSVAGQGTGNTIYF. The CDR3 DNA sequence: TGTGCCAGCAGCGTAGCTGGGCAGGGGACTGGAAACACCATATATTTT.

This chain joins TRBV28 and TRBJ1-1, with D maybe TRBD1 (6 bases). Germline-derived CDR1 and CDR2 are MDHEN and SYDVKM. The V end was cut by 5 bases, the J end by 6 bases, with 19 bases between. The CDR3 has 15 amino acids. The CDR3 loop reads CASSVPRGSRPEAFF. For the CDR3, the DNA is TGTGCCAGCAGTGTCCCCAGGGGAAGTCGCCCTGAAGCTTTCTTT.

About this clone itself: The junction and the germline gene differ at one end; a read error may be behind it. The CDR3 DNA sequence: TGTGCCAGCAGTGGGTGGGAGGGCCCCGACTTC. This codes for CASSGWEGPDF. The genes are TRBV28 and TRBJ2-7; 7 nucleotides agree with TRBD2. CDR1 is MDHEN and CDR2 is SYDVKM in the germline V gene. The CDR3 sequence is 11 residues long. Full variable domain (rest looked up from reference TRBV28 and TRBJ2-7): DVKVTQSSRYLVKRTGEKVFLECVQDMDHENMFWYRQDPGLGLRLIYFSYDVKMKEKGDIPEGYSVSREKKERFSLILESASTNQTSMYLCASSGWEGPDFGPGTRLTVT.

This clone was seen only once. The genes are TRBV10-3 and TRBJ1-1; D is perhaps TRBD1 (6 bases). This CDR3 has 14 residues. V dropped 10 bases and J dropped 1 base, with 16 bases sitting between them. CDR1 ENHRY and CDR2 SYGVKD come from the germline V gene. CDR3 amino acids: CATRTERQNTEAFF. The CDR3 region has the DNA TGTGCCACCCGGACAGAGAGACAGAACACTGAAGCTTTCTTT.